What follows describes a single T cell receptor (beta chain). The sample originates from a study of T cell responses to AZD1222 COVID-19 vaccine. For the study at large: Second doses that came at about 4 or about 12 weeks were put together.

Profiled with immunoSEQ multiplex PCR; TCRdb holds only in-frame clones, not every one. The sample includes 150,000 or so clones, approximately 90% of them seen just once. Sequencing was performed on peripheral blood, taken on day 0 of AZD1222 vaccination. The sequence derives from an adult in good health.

CDR3 region: CSASGVGGASGNTIYF. The CDR3 DNA is TGCAGTGCTAGTGGCGTCGGAGGAGCCTCTGGAAACACCATATATTTT. V usage is TRBV20-1 and J usage is TRBJ1-3; D not certain. The CDR3 is 16 amino acids. V was cut by 3 bases and J by 0 bases, with 15 bases left in between. Per the germline V gene, CDR1 is DFQATT and CDR2 is SNEGSKA (reference sequence).